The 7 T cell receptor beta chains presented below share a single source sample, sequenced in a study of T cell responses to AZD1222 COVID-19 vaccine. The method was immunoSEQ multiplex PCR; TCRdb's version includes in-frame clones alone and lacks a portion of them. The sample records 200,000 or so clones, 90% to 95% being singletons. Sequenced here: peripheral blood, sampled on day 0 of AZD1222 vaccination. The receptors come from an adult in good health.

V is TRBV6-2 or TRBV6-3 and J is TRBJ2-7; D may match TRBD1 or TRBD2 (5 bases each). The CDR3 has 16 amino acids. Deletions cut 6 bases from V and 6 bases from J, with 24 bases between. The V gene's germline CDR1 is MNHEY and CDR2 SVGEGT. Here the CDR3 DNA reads TGTGCCAGCAGCCCTAGGGACGAGTGGTGGGACGGCGAGCAGTACTTC. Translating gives CASSPRDEWWDGEQYF.

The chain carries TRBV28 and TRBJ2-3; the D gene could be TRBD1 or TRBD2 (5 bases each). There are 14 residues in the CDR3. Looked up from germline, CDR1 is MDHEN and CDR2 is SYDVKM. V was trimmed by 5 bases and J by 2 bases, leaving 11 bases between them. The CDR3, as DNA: TGTGCCAGCAGTCAGGGACCGCACACAGATACGCAGTATTTT. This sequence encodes CASSQGPHTDTQYF.

CDR3 sequence: CASSDGTAATF. As DNA, the CDR3 is TGTGCCAGCAGTGATGGGACAGCCGCCACCTTC. The V call is TRBV2, the J call TRBJ1-2, with 7 bases identical to TRBD1. CDR3 length: 11 residues. J lost 13 bases, V lost 3 bases, and 5 bases had no gene match. Germline V gene data show CDR1 as SNHLY and CDR2 as FYNNEI.

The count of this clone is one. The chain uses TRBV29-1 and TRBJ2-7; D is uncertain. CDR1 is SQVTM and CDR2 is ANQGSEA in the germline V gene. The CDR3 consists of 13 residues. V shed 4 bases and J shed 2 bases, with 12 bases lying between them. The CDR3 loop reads CSVVSTWTYEQYF. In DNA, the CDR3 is TGCAGCGTTGTTTCTACTTGGACCTACGAGCAGTACTTC.

The DNA for the CDR3 is TGTGCCAGCAGCGTAGCGGCGGGACAGCCCCAGCATTTT. It encodes CASSVAAGQPQHF. The gene calls are TRBV9 and TRBJ1-5; D unclear. CDR3 length equals 13 residues. Germline CDR1 and CDR2: SGDLS and YYNGEE. V was clipped by 0 bases and J by 7 bases, with 8 bases between them. Full variable domain (remainder filled in from reference TRBV9 and TRBJ1-5): DSGVTQTPKHLITATGQRVTLRCSPRSGDLSVYWYQQSLDQGLQFLIQYYNGEERAKGNILERFSAQQFPDLHSELNLSSLELGDSALYFCASSVAAGQPQHFGDGTRLSIL.

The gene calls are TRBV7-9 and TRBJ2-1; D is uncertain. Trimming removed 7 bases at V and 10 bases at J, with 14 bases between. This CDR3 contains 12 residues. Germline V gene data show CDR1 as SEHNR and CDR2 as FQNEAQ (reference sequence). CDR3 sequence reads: CASTALEAEQFF. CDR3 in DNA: TGTGCCAGCACCGCCCTTGAGGCGGAGCAGTTCTTC.

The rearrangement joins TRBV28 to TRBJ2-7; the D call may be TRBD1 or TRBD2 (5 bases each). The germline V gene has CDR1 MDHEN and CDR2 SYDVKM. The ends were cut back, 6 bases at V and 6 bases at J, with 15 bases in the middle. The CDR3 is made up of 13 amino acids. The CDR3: CASRSGLIGEQYF. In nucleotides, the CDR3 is TGTGCCAGCAGGTCGGGGCTGATCGGCGAGCAGTACTTC.